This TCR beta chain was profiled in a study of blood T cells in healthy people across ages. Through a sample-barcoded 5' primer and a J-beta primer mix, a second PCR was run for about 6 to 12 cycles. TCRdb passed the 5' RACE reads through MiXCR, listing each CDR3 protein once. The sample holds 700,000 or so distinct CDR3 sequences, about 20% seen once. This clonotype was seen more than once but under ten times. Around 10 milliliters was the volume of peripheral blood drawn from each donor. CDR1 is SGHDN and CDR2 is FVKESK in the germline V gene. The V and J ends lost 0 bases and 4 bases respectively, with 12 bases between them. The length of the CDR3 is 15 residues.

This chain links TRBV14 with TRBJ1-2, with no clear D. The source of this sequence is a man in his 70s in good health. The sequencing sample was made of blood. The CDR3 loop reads CASSQDAVVGYGYTF. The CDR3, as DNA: TGTGCCAGCAGCCAAGATGCCGTGGTCGGCTATGGCTACACCTTC.